These 32 T cell receptor beta chains came from one sample sequenced in a study of cytomegalovirus exposure and HLA in healthy donors. A multiplex PCR was run with 60 Vbeta primers and 13 Jbeta primers. Some clones are missing from TCRdb's copy, which holds only in-frame ones; the method was immunoSEQ multiplex PCR. The sample includes about 160,000 clones, 80% to 90% seen only once; the top ten take about 7.7%. Sequencing was carried out using PBMCs. These receptors were collected from a woman in her twenties or thirties in good health and CMV-seropositive.

The chain joins TRBV19 to TRBJ2-5, with D possibly matching TRBD1 (8 bases). Germline V gene sequence: CDR1 LNHDA, CDR2 SQIVND (reference sequence). The V end was cut by 6 bases, the J end by 5 bases, with 16 bases between. This CDR3 has 14 amino acids. The CDR3 DNA reads TGTGCCAGTAGACAGGGGGGGGGCCGGGAGACCCAGTACTTC. This sequence encodes CASRQGGGRETQYF.

This clone was counted between two and nine times. The chain links TRBV6-5 to TRBJ1-1, with TRBD1 as a possible D gene (5 bases). The CDR3 consists of 13 residues. CDR1 is MNHEY, CDR2 SVGAGI, per germline. The V gene lost 6 bases and the J gene lost 4 bases, with 12 bases spanning the gap. The CDR3 region has the DNA TGTGCCAGCAGCAGGGCTGTGGGCACTGAAGCTTTCTTT. Translated: CASSRAVGTEAFF.

The CDR3: CASSEGGGLANEKLFF. The CDR3 nucleotides read TGTGCCAGCTCAGAGGGAGGGGGGCTTGCTAATGAAAAACTGTTTTTT. The J gene is TRBJ1-4, the V gene TRBV27, with D perhaps TRBD1 (6 bases). With 8 bases removed from V and 3 bases from J, the gap between germline ends came to 19 bases. This CDR3 comprises 16 residues. CDR1 is MNHEY and CDR2 is SMNVEV in the germline V gene (reference sequence). Drawing the rest from reference TRBV27 and TRBJ1-4, the complete variable domain is EAQVTQNPRYLITVTGKKLTVTCSQNMNHEYMSWYRQDPGLGLRQIYYSMNVEVTDKGDVPEGYKVSRKEKRNFPLILESPSPNQTSLYFCASSEGGGLANEKLFFGSGTQLSVL.

The chain couples TRBV28 to TRBJ1-1; 7 bases are a match to TRBD1. The CDR3 totals 13 residues. Trimming removed 10 bases from V and 8 bases from J; junction bases left unmatched: 13. CDR1 and CDR2 from the germline V gene are MDHEN and SYDVKM. CDR3 amino acids: CAIRWARQGEAFF. The CDR3 DNA reads TGTGCCATCCGGTGGGCCAGACAGGGAGAAGCTTTCTTT.

This chain uses TRBV4-1 with TRBJ1-3; D is ambiguous. Germline-derived CDR1 and CDR2 are MGHRA and YSYEKL. CDR3 length equals 15 residues. The V end lost 5 bases, the J end lost 4 bases, and 15 bases lay between the germline ends. The CDR3 DNA is TGCGCCAGCAGCTGGTCCCCTGGGAGAGGAAACACCATATATTTT. Translated: CASSWSPGRGNTIYF.

The chain joins TRBV7-8 to TRBJ2-5; 7 bases are shared with TRBD1. The DNA matches TRBJ2-7 better at its end, which makes the J call doubtful. The CDR3 extends over 15 amino acids. Germline values: CDR1 SGHVS, CDR2 FQNEAQ. In DNA form, the CDR3 reads TGTGCCAGCAGCTTAGGATTGGGACAGACCTACGAGCAGTACTTC. This sequence encodes CASSLGLGQTYEQYF.

The chain couples TRBV5-6 to TRBJ2-1; TRBD2 aligns across 9 bases. CDR3 length: 17 amino acids. The germline CDR1 and CDR2 sequences are SGHDT and YYEEEE. J lost 2 bases, V lost 0 bases, and 6 bases had no gene match. This CDR3 reads CASSLELAGDTYNEQFF. The DNA for the CDR3 is TGTGCCAGCAGCTTGGAGTTAGCGGGGGATACCTACAATGAGCAGTTCTTC.

V usage is TRBV19 and J usage is TRBJ2-5; tentatively, D is TRBD1 (6 bases). The J call may be in error: the DNA end matches TRBJ2-7 better. The germline CDR1 and CDR2 sequences are LNHDA and SQIVND (reference sequence). The CDR3 contains 14 residues. CDR3 DNA: TGTGCCAGTAAGATGGACCACAGGGACCACGAGCAGTACTTC. Residues: CASKMDHRDHEQYF.

This clone was seen repeatedly, ten times or more. The chain links TRBV4-3 to TRBJ2-2, with D perhaps matching TRBD2 (5 bases). Trimming took 4 bases from V and 0 from J, leaving 9 bases between them. In germline, CDR1 is LGHNA, CDR2 YSLEER. This CDR3 region has 15 residues. The DNA of the CDR3 is TGCGCCAGCAGCCTCTCGACTACGAACACCGGGGAGCTGTTTTTT. Translation: CASSLSTTNTGELFF.

The chain has TRBV4-3 and TRBJ1-4; D unresolved. Deletions cut 1 base from V and 4 bases from J, with 13 bases between. In germline, CDR1 is LGHNA, CDR2 YSLEER. The CDR3 has 16 amino acids. CDR3 sequence: CASSQGGTISNEKLFF. The DNA of the CDR3 is TGCGCCAGCAGCCAAGGCGGAACAATAAGTAATGAAAAACTGTTTTTT.

This sequence joins TRBV10-2 and TRBJ1-5; D remains unclear. The CDR3 consists of 13 residues. V gave up 5 bases and J gave up 4 bases, with 9 bases separating them. The germline gives CDR1 WSHSY, CDR2 SAAADI. CDR3 nucleotide sequence: TGCGCCAGCAGTCGAACTAGAAATCAGCCCCAGCATTTT. Protein sequence: CASSRTRNQPQHF.

This clone was observed a few times. The chain joins TRBV7-8 to TRBJ1-2, with D tentatively TRBD1 (5 bases). This CDR3 region has 16 residues. Per the germline V gene, CDR1 is SGHVS and CDR2 is FQNEAQ. The V gene lost 5 bases and the J gene lost 7 bases, with 23 bases spanning the gap. Here the CDR3 DNA reads TGTGCCAGCAGCCCCCCTATCGGGGGAGGGTTTGGTGGCTACACCTTC. This sequence encodes CASSPPIGGGFGGYTF. Full variable domain (outside the CDR3, taken from reference TRBV7-8 and TRBJ1-2): GAGVSQSPRYKVAKRGQDVALRCDPISGHVSLFWYQQALGQGPEFLTYFQNEAQLDKSGLPSDRFFAERPEGSVSTLKIQRTQQEDSAVYLCASSPPIGGGFGGYTFGSGTRLTVV.

This clone was found a few times. The chain uses TRBV28 and TRBJ1-5; 7 bases map to TRBD1. Looked up from germline, CDR1 is MDHEN and CDR2 is SYDVKM. V shed 7 bases and J 2 bases; nucleotides not matched to a gene: 14. This CDR3 region has 17 residues. The CDR3 loop is CASNPWKRGHGNQPQHF. Written as DNA, the CDR3 is TGTGCCAGCAACCCGTGGAAAAGGGGGCACGGCAATCAGCCCCAGCATTTT.

The chain couples TRBV5-4 to TRBJ2-1; perhaps TRBD1 as D (5 bases). The germline V gene has CDR1 SGHNT and CDR2 YYREEE (reference sequence). With 5 bases removed from V and 7 bases from J, the gap between germline ends came to 10 bases. This CDR3 has 12 residues. For the CDR3, the DNA is TGTGCCAGCAGTTACCAGGGAAATGAGCAGTTCTTC. Its protein is CASSYQGNEQFF.

The chain couples TRBV25-1 to TRBJ1-2, with D hard to call. This CDR3 comprises 13 residues. In germline, CDR1 is MGHDK, CDR2 SYGVNS. Between the trimmed V and J ends, which lost 4 bases and 1 base, there was a span of 7 bases. The CDR3 DNA is TGTGCCAGCAGTGGGAGGAATAACTATGGCTACACCTTC. It specifies CASSGRNNYGYTF.

This sequence joins TRBV2 and TRBJ1-2; 7 nucleotides line up with TRBD1. The CDR3 is made up of 14 amino acids. From germline, CDR1 is SNHLY and CDR2 FYNNEI. V trimming: 10 bases; J trimming: 4 bases; junction bases outside the gene matches: 12. The CDR3 nucleotides are TGTGCCACCCGCCCCGGACAGGACATCTATGGCTACACCTTC. Translating gives CATRPGQDIYGYTF.

V and J are TRBV29-1 and TRBJ1-2; 7 nucleotides agree with TRBD1. This CDR3 is 13 amino acids long. CDR1 and CDR2 (germline): SQVTM, ANQGSEA. The trim removed 5 bases at V and 1 base at J, leaving 4 bases unmatched. CDR3 sequence: CSVSTGINYGYTF. The CDR3 DNA is TGCAGCGTTTCGACAGGGATTAACTATGGCTACACCTTC.

This chain joins TRBV29-1 and TRBJ2-1, with D maybe TRBD2 (7 bases). This CDR3 region has 13 residues. The germline V and J ends were trimmed by 5 bases and 1 base, with 9 bases remaining between them. Germline-derived CDR1 and CDR2 are SQVTM and ANQGSEA. The CDR3: CSVRGGSYNEQFF. Written as DNA, the CDR3 is TGCAGCGTTAGGGGGGGTTCCTACAATGAGCAGTTCTTC.

The chain joins TRBV5-5 to TRBJ1-1; 9 bases fit TRBD1. Germline CDR1 reads SGHKS; CDR2 reads YYEKEE (reference sequence). With 4 bases clipped from V and 6 bases from J, the junction kept 10 bases outside the gene matches. The CDR3 is made up of 15 amino acids. The CDR3 DNA reads TGTGCCAGCAGCACACAGGGGGCTAGTATCGCTGAAGCTTTCTTT. This codes for CASSTQGASIAEAFF. The full variable domain, in which reference TRBV5-5 and TRBJ1-1 provide the parts outside the CDR3, is DAGVTQSPTHLIKTRGQQVTLRCSPISGHKSVSWYQQVLGQGPQFIFQYYEKEERGRGNFPDRFSARQFPNYSSELNVNALLLGDSALYLCASSTQGASIAEAFFGQGTRLTVV.

The V and J genes are TRBV5-4 and TRBJ2-2, with 8 bases that match TRBD2. CDR1 is SGHNT, CDR2 YYREEE, per germline (reference sequence). The CDR3 totals 18 residues. The ends lost 0 bases at V and 6 bases at J; junction bases unmatched: 13. The CDR3 sequence is CASSLALGGGGISGELFF. CDR3 bases: TGTGCCAGCAGCTTGGCCCTCGGGGGCGGGGGGATTTCCGGGGAGCTGTTTTTT.

This chain connects TRBV28 to TRBJ2-3; possible D gene TRBD2, 5 bases. Germline CDR1 MDHEN, CDR2 SYDVKM. V was clipped by 7 bases and J by 4 bases, with 12 bases between them. This CDR3 has 13 amino acids. CDR3 sequence reads: CASKMGEPDTQYF. The CDR3 DNA follows: TGTGCCAGCAAAATGGGAGAACCAGATACGCAGTATTTT.

The chain carries TRBV18 and TRBJ1-5, with a tentative D call TRBD1 (5 bases). The V gene's germline CDR1 is KGHSH and CDR2 LQKENI. Trimming took 6 bases from V and 8 from J, leaving 17 bases between them. This CDR3 is built from 14 residues. This chain's CDR3 is CASSLGRESEPQHF. As DNA, the CDR3 is TGTGCCAGCTCCCTGGGACGGGAGAGTGAGCCCCAGCATTTT.

The chain carries TRBV5-8 and TRBJ2-7; TRBD1 matches 7 bases. The V gene's germline CDR1 is SGHTS and CDR2 YDEGEE. This CDR3 is built from 16 residues. The V and J ends lost 0 bases and 4 bases, in that order; junction bases with no gene match: 10. CDR3 bases: TGTGCCAGCAGCTTGGGCAGGGGGACCCTGGGGTACGAGCAGTACTTC. This gives the protein CASSLGRGTLGYEQYF.

V is TRBV9 and J is TRBJ2-3; TRBD2 matches at 9 bases. The CDR3 contains 16 residues. Germline CDR1 and CDR2: SGDLS and YYNGEE. V was pared by 4 bases and J by 4 bases, with 10 bases of the junction left unmatched. The CDR3 is CASSPTAGGGADTQYF. CDR3 nucleotides: TGTGCCAGCAGCCCAACAGCGGGGGGAGGCGCAGATACGCAGTATTTT.

V gene TRBV27 combines with J gene TRBJ2-1; D may be TRBD2 (6 bases). Per the germline V gene, CDR1 is MNHEY and CDR2 is SMNVEV (reference sequence). The ends were cut back, 1 base at V and 9 bases at J, with 7 bases in the middle. The CDR3 is 12 residues long. This chain's CDR3 is CASSLLGGEQFF. CDR3 in DNA: TGTGCCAGCAGTTTATTGGGGGGTGAGCAGTTCTTC.

The chain employs TRBV27 and TRBJ2-7; 10 bases are a match to TRBD2. Looked up from germline, CDR1 is MNHEY and CDR2 is SMNVEV (reference sequence). This CDR3 spans 16 amino acids. Trimming at V came to 8 bases and at J to 3 bases, leaving 13 bases not matched to a gene. The CDR3 reads CASDPSGTSEDYEQYF. CDR3 DNA: TGTGCCAGCGACCCCTCCGGGACTAGCGAGGACTACGAGCAGTACTTC.

The gene calls are TRBV20-1 and TRBJ2-3; TRBD2 matches at 7 bases. Germline CDR1 DFQATT, CDR2 SNEGSKA (reference sequence). The CDR3 length is 11 residues. Trimming at V came to 5 bases and at J to 6 bases, leaving 2 bases not matched to a gene. CDR3 coding DNA: TGCAGTGCTTGGGGAGGGGATACGCAGTATTTT. As protein: CSAWGGDTQYF.

As DNA, the CDR3 is TGCAGCGTTCAGGGGGCCAACACCGGGGAGCTGTTTTTT. Amino acids: CSVQGANTGELFF. V usage is TRBV29-1 and J usage is TRBJ2-2, with 8 bases identical to TRBD1. CDR1 and CDR2 from the germline V gene are SQVTM and ANQGSEA. The CDR3 has 13 residues. With V trimmed by 5 bases and J by 2 bases, 1 base remained unmatched.

V usage is TRBV4-3 and J usage is TRBJ2-3, with D perhaps matching TRBD1 (6 bases). This CDR3 is built from 14 residues. V lost 0 bases and J 12 bases, leaving 16 bases between the germline ends. Germline CDR1 and CDR2: LGHNA and YSLEER. Here the CDR3 DNA reads TGCGCCAGCAGCCAAGAGGGTAGGACCGGGACACAGTATTTT. Translating it yields CASSQEGRTGTQYF.

This clone was observed a few times. V is TRBV9 and J is TRBJ1-6; tentatively, D is TRBD1 (5 bases). Germline V CDR1 and CDR2: SGDLS, YYNGEE. This CDR3 spans 14 amino acids. The V end was cut by 6 bases, the J end by 8 bases, with 15 bases between. The CDR3 coding sequence is TGTGCCAGCAATCCACACTCGGGGGATTCACCCCTCCACTTT. Amino acids: CASNPHSGDSPLHF. The full variable domain, with the rest looked up from reference TRBV9 and TRBJ1-6, is DSGVTQTPKHLITATGQRVTLRCSPRSGDLSVYWYQQSLDQGLQFLIQYYNGEERAKGNILERFSAQQFPDLHSELNLSSLELGDSALYFCASNPHSGDSPLHFGNGTRLTVT.

CDR3 DNA: TGTGCCAGCATAACTAGGGCGGGGCTGTTGGAGACCCAGTACTTC. It codes for CASITRAGLLETQYF. The chain joins TRBV2 to TRBJ2-5; tentatively, D is TRBD2 (6 bases). CDR1 SNHLY and CDR2 FYNNEI come from the germline V gene. This CDR3 is built from 15 residues. V lost 7 bases, J lost 5 bases, and 20 bases lay in between.

The rearrangement uses TRBV5-5 and TRBJ1-1; TRBD1 aligns across 7 bases. The CDR3 has 14 amino acids. Looked up from germline, CDR1 is SGHKS and CDR2 is YYEKEE (reference sequence). The ends lost 0 bases at V and 10 bases at J; junction bases unmatched: 9. This chain's CDR3 is CASSLVTGEGGAFF. CDR3 nucleotide sequence: TGTGCCAGCAGCTTGGTTACAGGGGAAGGGGGAGCTTTCTTT.